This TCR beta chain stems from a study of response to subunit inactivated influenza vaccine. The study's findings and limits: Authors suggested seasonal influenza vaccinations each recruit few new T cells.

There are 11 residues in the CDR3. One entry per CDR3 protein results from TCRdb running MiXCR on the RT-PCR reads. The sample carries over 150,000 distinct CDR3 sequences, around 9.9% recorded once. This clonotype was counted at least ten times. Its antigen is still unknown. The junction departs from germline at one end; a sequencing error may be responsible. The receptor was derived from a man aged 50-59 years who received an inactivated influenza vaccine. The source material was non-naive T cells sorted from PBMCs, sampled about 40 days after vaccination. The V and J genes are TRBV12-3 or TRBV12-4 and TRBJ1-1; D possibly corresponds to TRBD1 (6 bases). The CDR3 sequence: CASRLGGEAFF. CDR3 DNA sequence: TGTGCCAGCAGGTTAGGGGGTGAAGCTTTCTTT.